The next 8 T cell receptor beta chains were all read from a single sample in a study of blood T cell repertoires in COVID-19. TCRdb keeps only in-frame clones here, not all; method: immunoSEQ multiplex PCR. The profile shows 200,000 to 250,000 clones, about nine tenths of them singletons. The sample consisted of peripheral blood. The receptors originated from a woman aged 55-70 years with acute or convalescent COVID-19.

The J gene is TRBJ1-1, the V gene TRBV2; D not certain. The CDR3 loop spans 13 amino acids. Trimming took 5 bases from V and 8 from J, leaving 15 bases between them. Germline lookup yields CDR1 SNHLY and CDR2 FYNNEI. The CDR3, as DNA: TGTGCCAGCAGTACACAGAGCTTCCCCGAAGCTTTCTTT. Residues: CASSTQSFPEAFF.

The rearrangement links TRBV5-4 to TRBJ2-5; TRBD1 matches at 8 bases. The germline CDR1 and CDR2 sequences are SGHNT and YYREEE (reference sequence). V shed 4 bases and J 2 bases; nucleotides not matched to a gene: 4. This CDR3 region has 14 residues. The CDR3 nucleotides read TGTGCCAGCAGCCTGGGGACAGGTCAAGAGACCCAGTACTTC. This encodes CASSLGTGQETQYF.

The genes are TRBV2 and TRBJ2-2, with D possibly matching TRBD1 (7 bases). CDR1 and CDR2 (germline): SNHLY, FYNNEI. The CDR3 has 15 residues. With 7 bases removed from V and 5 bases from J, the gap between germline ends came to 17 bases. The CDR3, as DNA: TGTGCCAGCACCCCGGACAGGAGGGGAACCGGGGAGCTGTTTTTT. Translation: CASTPDRRGTGELFF.

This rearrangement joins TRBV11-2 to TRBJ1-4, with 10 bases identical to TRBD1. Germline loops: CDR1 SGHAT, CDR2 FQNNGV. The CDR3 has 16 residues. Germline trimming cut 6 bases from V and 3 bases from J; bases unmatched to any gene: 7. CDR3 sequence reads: CASRTTGGGPNEKLFF. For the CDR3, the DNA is TGTGCCAGCAGGACGACAGGGGGCGGCCCTAATGAAAAACTGTTTTTT.

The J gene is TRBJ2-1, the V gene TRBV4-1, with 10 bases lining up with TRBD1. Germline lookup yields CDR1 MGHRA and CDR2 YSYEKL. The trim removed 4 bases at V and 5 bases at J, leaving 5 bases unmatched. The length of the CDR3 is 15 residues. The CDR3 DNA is TGCGCCAGCAGCCCCCGGGACAGGGGAGACAATGAGCAGTTCTTC. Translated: CASSPRDRGDNEQFF.

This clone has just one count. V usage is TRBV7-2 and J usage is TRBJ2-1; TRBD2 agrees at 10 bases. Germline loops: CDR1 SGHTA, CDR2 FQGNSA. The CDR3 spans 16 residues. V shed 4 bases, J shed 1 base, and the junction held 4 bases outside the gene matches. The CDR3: CASSSRTSGSYNEQFF. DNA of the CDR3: TGTGCCAGCAGCTCCAGGACTAGCGGATCCTACAATGAGCAGTTCTTC.

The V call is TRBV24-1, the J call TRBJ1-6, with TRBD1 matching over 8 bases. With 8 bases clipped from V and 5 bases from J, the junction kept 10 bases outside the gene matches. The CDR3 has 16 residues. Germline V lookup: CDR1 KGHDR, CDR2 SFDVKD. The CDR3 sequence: CATIPRDRRNNSPLHF. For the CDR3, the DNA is TGTGCCACCATCCCGAGGGACAGGCGGAATAATTCACCCCTCCACTTT.

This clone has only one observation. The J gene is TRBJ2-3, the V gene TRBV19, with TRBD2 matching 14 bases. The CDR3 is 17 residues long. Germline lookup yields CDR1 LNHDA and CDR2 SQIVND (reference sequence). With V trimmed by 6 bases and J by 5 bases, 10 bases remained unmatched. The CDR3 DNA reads TGTGCCAGTAGGGGGACTAGCGGGGGCCCGAACGGAGATACGCAGTATTTT. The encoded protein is CASRGTSGGPNGDTQYF.